This TCR beta chain was identified during a study of Tregs in tolerant kidney transplant recipients. Mixed chimerism was transient after nonmyeloablative marrow transplants from related graft donors. Study results and caveats: Few patients were studied, so findings need validation in larger groups.

Assay: immunoSEQ multiplex PCR; the TCRdb copy retains only in-frame clones and omits some. Of some 47,000 clones listed, roughly 90% are singletons. CDR1 PRHDT and CDR2 FYEKMQ come from the germline V gene (reference sequence). The junction had 4 bases not matched to a gene; V was cut back by 0 bases and J by 7 bases. The CDR3 covers 15 residues. With regard to this clone: Its antigen is undetermined.

The TCR originated in a human patient who received a combined kidney and bone marrow transplant. Some T cells may originate from the graft donor. The sequenced sample was CD8+ T cells from blood (PBMCs), obtained 12 months after the transplant. This sequence joins TRBV13 and TRBJ1-5, with 9 bases lining up with TRBD1. CDR3 amino acids: CASSLGDRGGQPQHF. CDR3 bases: TGTGCCAGCAGCTTAGGGGACAGGGGAGGACAGCCCCAGCATTTT.